This TCR beta chain came from a study of T cells after yellow fever vaccination. For the study at large: When fractions had low cell numbers, they were prepared with SMART-Seq v4 Ultra Low Input.

Study outcomes and limitations: Most primary-vaccination clones reappeared after the booster (about 97% CD4, 75% to 90% CD8).

V was clipped by 0 bases and J by 1 base; unmatched bases: 1. Germline V gives CDR1 MGHRA, CDR2 YSYEKL. This CDR3 region has 16 residues. This clonotype was found a few times. Its target is not known. Researchers made TCR cDNA using 5'RACE template switching, and this step added a universal primer site and UMIs. TCRdb itself ran the 5' RACE reads through MiXCR, one entry per CDR3 protein. Altogether just over 300,000 distinct CDR3 sequences are present, around 4% being singletons, with the ten largest covering around 24%. V usage is TRBV4-1 and J usage is TRBJ2-3; 10 bases agree with TRBD2. Material: PBMCs, obtained on the day of the yellow fever booster vaccination. This clonotype originated in a man younger than 30 who received the YFV17D yellow fever vaccine. CDR3 DNA sequence: TGCGCCAGCAGCCAAGAGCTAGCGGGGGGCACAGATACGCAGTATTTT. It translates to CASSQELAGGTDTQYF.